This TCR beta chain comes out of a study of blood T cell repertoires in COVID-19 (dated by TCRdb to the early 2020s). For context, the study as a whole: Samples covering the acute and convalescent phases of COVID-19 were provided by collaborators in the United States, Italy and Spain. The prospective study material was composed of cDNA or gDNA derived from T cells, B-cell-depleted T cells, or PBMCs. Subjects who had been exposed to COVID-19, were actively infected with it, or had recovered from it provided the deeply sampled blood TCRbeta repertoires that made up the dataset. The repertoires were released in a freely available public database meant as a resource for research on the immune response to SARS-CoV-2. Samples came from the ongoing ImmuneRACE study (first 160 participants) plus 1,254 subjects from 6 global collaborators. The sample metadata nearly always contained a de-identified subject ID, COVID-19 status, age in years and sex. Where available, HLA class I and class II types were obtained from metadata supplied by the sample provider rather than from assay-based typing. The paper as a whole reports these results and caveats: The amount of clinical and demographic metadata varied by source and participant and was provided uncurated.

Per the germline V gene, SGHRS is the CDR1 and YFSETQ is the CDR2. Including cysteine and phenylalanine, the CDR3 has 13 amino acids. Only CDR3 DNA remains: 39 bases, in frame from the first base. After removal of 4 bases from V and 5 bases from J, the junction retains 5 bases not matched to a gene. Whole blood was collected in K2EDTA tubes by collaborating institutions according to the institutions' own protocols. For TCRbeta analysis, collaborator samples were shipped as frozen whole blood, as isolated PBMCs, or as DNA extracted from either sample type. TCRbeta CDR3 regions were amplified from genomic DNA using the immunoSEQ Assay, a bias-controlled multiplex PCR. The original pipeline was this. Within the assay, amplification of reference gene primers was used to estimate how many nucleated cells each sample contained. Sequence reads were collapsed and filtered to measure the absolute abundance of every unique TCRbeta CDR3 rearrangement. For each sample, productive Simpson clonality was calculated as the square root of Simpson's diversity index across productive rearrangements. The table was pulled from immuneACCESS by TCRdb, which kept in-frame rearrangements only. Such tables lose some clones; where checked, under half of the loss comes from unresolved V genes, and the rest has no known cause. Clone size and the V and J calls come from that table; the DNA yielded D and trimming. This sample has more than 95,000 clones in its table, and 70% to 90% of those were observed once. 3% to 3.5% of the sample is taken by the ten largest.

Details on this clone: The target of this receptor is not known. Qualities for individual bases were not recorded, and no much larger clone is one base off.

This chain joins TRBV5-1 to TRBJ2-5, with 7 bases in between that match TRBD1. The receptor was isolated from a man aged 50 to 60 in a cohort sampled during active COVID-19. Sequencing was done on a sample of peripheral blood. The nucleotide sequence is TGCGCCAGCAGCAGACAGGGTAGGGAGACCCAGTACTTC. Its protein reads: CASSRQGRETQYF.